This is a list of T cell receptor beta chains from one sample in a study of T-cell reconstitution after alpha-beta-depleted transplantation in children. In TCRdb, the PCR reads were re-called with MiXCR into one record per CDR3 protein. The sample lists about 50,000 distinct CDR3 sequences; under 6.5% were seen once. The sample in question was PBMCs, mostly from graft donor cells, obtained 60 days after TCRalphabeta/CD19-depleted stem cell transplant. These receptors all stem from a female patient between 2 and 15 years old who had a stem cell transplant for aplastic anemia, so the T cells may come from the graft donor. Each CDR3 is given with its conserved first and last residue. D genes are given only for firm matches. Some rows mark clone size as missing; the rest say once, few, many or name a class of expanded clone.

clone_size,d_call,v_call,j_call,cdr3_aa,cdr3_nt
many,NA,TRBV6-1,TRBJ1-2,CASSVRRAGAHYGYTF,TGTGCCAGCAGTGTAAGGAGGGCAGGGGCCCACTATGGCTACACCTTC
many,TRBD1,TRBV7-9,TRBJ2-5,CASSIQGRTQYF,TGTGCCAGCAGCATACAGGGGAGGACCCAGTACTTC
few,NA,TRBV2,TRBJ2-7,CASSGVDEQYF,TGTGCCAGCAGTGGGGTGGACGAGCAGTACTTC
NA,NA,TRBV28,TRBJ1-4,CASTPWQGAREKLFF,TGTGCCAGCACCCCATGGCAGGGAGCTCGAGAAAAACTGTTTTTT
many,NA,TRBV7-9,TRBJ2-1,CASSFIGGKRYNEQFF,TGTGCCAGCAGCTTTATCGGGGGCAAGAGGTACAATGAGCAGTTCTTC
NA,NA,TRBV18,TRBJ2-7,CASSPSSLVGPYEQYF,TGTGCCAGCTCACCAAGCAGCTTGGTTGGGCCCTACGAGCAGTACTTC
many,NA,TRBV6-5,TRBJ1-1,CASRRGSMNTEAFF,TGTGCCAGCAGGCGGGGGTCGATGAACACTGAAGCTTTCTTT
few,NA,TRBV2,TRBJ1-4,CASSEDRHEKLFF,TGTGCCAGCAGTGAAGATAGGCATGAAAAACTGTTTTTT
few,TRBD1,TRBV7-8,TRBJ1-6,CASSLAAGTGIGSPLHF,TGTGCCAGCAGCTTAGCGGCCGGGACAGGGATCGGCTCACCCCTCCACTTT
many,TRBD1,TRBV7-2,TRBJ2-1,CASSSWTGYYNEQFF,TGTGCCAGCAGCTCGTGGACAGGTTATTACAATGAGCAGTTCTTC
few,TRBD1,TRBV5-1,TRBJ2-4,CASSPGQGSDNIQYF,TGCGCCAGCAGCCCGGGACAGGGTAGTGATAACATTCAGTACTTC
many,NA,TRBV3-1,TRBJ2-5,CAAGAVQETQYF,TGTGCCGCAGGGGCAGTCCAAGAGACCCAGTACTTC
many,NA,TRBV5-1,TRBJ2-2,CASTPIGGYTGELFF,TGCGCCAGCACCCCCATAGGGGGATACACCGGGGAGCTGTTTTTT
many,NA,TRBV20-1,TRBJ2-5,CSVRPAAQYF,TGCAGTGTCAGGCCGGCGGCCCAGTACTTC
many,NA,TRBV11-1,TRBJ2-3,CASSDTRQATQYF,TGTGCCAGCAGCGACACCAGACAGGCTACGCAGTATTTT
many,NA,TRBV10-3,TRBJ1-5,CAISRDDSNQPQHF,TGTGCCATCAGTAGGGACGATAGCAATCAGCCCCAGCATTTT
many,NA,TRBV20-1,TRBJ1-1,CSARFRVWGTEAFF,TGCAGTGCTAGATTCCGGGTTTGGGGCACTGAAGCTTTCTTT
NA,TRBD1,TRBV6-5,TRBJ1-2,CASSPGTGSGYTF,TGTGCCAGCAGCCCCGGGACAGGGAGTGGCTACACCTTC
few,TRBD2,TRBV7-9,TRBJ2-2,CASSLAGGNTGELFF,TGTGCCAGCAGCCTAGCGGGGGGGAACACCGGGGAGCTGTTTTTT
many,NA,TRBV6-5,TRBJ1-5,CASRGLDNQPQHF,TGTGCCAGCAGGGGGCTAGACAATCAGCCCCAGCATTTT
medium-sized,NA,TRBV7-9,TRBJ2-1,CASSFGTGDEQFF,TGTGCCAGCAGCTTCGGGACTGGGGATGAGCAGTTCTTC
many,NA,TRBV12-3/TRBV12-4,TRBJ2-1,CASSLVGGPAYNEQFF,TGTGCCAGCAGTTTAGTGGGCGGGCCGGCCTACAATGAGCAGTTCTTC
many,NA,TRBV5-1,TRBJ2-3,CASSSTDTQYF,TGCGCCAGCAGCTCCACAGATACGCAGTATTTT
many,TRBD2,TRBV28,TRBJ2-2,CASRGLAGVPGELFF,TGTGCCAGCAGGGGACTAGCGGGAGTTCCCGGGGAGCTGTTTTTT
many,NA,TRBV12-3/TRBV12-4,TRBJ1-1,CASSGIASLGTEAFF,TGTGCCAGCAGTGGGATTGCCTCACTCGGGACTGAAGCTTTCTTT
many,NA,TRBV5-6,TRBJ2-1,CASRRWRTNEQFF,TGTGCCAGCAGGCGCTGGCGGACCAATGAGCAGTTCTTC
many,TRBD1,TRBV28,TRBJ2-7,CASSFSQGAYEQYF,TGTGCCAGCAGTTTCTCACAGGGGGCCTACGAGCAGTACTTC
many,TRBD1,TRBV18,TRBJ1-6,CASSRGQGDNSPLHF,TGTGCCAGCTCTCGGGGACAGGGTGATAATTCACCCCTCCACTTT
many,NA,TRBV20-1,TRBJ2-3,CSARDETGRTDTQYF,TGCAGTGCTAGAGATGAAACGGGGCGCACAGATACGCAGTATTTT
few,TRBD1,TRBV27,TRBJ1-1,CASSPQGGYTEAFF,TGTGCCAGCAGTCCGCAAGGGGGCTACACTGAAGCTTTCTTT
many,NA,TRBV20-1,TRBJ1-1,CSASLGQTNTEAFF,TGCAGTGCTAGTCTGGGACAAACGAACACTGAAGCTTTCTTT
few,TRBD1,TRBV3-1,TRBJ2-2,CASSMRRDRDTGELFF,TGTGCCAGCAGCATGAGGCGGGACAGGGACACCGGGGAGCTGTTTTTT
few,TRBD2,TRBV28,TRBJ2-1,CASSLTWNPGTSGTYNEQFF,TGTGCCAGCAGTCTGACTTGGAACCCCGGGACTAGCGGGACTTACAATGAGCAGTTCTTC
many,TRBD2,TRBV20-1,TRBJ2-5,CSAGLAGAREITQYF,TGCAGTGCAGGACTAGCGGGGGCTCGGGAGATAACCCAGTACTTC
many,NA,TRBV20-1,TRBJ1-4,CSAARTAGHEKLFF,TGCAGTGCCGCGAGGACAGCCGGTCATGAAAAACTGTTTTTT
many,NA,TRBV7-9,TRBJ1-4,CASSSDSTNEKLFF,TGTGCCAGCAGCTCGGACTCAACTAATGAAAAACTGTTTTTT
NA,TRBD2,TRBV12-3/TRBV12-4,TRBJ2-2,CASSLALIAGNTGELFF,TGTGCCAGCAGTTTAGCGCTAATAGCGGGGAACACCGGGGAGCTGTTTTTT
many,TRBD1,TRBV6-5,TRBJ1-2,CATTTGTGPVYGYTF,TGTGCCACCACCACCGGGACAGGACCCGTCTATGGCTACACCTTC
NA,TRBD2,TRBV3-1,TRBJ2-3,CASSFGTSGTNTQYF,TGTGCCAGCAGCTTTGGGACTAGCGGAACTAATACGCAGTATTTT
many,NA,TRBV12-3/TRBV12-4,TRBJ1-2,CASSLGTVNYGYTF,TGTGCCAGCAGTTTAGGGACAGTCAACTATGGCTACACCTTC
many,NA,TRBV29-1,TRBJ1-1,CSVEEARGWRTEAFF,TGCAGCGTTGAAGAGGCGAGGGGTTGGCGCACTGAAGCTTTCTTT